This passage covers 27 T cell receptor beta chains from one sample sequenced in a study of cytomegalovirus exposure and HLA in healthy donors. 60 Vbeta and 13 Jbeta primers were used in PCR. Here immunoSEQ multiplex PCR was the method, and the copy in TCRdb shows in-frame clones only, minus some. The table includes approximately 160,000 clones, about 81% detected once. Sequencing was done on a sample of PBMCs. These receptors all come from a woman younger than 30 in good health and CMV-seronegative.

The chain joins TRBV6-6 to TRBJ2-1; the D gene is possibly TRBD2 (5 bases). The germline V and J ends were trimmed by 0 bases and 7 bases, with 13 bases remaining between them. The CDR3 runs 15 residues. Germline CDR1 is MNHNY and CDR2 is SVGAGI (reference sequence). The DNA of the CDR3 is TGTGCCAGCAGTTACTCTCGGACGGGGTCGAATGAGCAGTTCTTC. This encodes CASSYSRTGSNEQFF.

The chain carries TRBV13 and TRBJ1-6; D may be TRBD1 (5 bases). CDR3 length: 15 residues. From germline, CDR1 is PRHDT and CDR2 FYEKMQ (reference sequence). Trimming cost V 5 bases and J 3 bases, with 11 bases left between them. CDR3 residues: CASSIRGFYNSPLHF. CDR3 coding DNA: TGTGCCAGCAGCATTAGGGGTTTCTATAATTCACCCCTCCACTTT.

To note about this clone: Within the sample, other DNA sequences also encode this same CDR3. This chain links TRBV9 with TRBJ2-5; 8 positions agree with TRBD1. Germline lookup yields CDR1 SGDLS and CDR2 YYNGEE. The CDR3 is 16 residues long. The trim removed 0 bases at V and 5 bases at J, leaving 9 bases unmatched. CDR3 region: CASSVGPGGWGETQYF. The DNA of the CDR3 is TGTGCCAGCAGCGTAGGGCCAGGGGGCTGGGGGGAGACCCAGTACTTC.

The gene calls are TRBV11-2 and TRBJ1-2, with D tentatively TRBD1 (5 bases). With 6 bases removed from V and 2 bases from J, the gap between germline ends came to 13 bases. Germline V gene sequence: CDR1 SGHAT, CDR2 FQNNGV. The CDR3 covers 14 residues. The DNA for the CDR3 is TGTGCCAGCAGGGGGGGAAGACCCAACTATGGCTACACCTTC. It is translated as CASRGGRPNYGYTF.

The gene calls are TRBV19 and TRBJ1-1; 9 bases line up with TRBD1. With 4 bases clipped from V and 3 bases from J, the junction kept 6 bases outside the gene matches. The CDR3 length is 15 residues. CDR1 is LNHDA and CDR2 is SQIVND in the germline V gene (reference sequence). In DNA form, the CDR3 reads TGTGCCAGTAGTACGAGGGACAGGGTCCACACTGAAGCTTTCTTT. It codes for CASSTRDRVHTEAFF.

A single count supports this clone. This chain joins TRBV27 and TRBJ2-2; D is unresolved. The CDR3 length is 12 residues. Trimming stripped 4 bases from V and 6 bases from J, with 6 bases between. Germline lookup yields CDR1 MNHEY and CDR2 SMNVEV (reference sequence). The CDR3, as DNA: TGTGCCAGCAGTTCCCCTCCCGGGGAGCTGTTTTTT. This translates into CASSSPPGELFF.

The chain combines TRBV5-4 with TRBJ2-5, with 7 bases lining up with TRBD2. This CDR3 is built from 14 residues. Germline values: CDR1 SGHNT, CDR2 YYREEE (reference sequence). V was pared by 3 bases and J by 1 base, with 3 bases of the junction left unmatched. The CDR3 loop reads CASSSSGVQETQYF. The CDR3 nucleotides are TGTGCCAGCAGCTCAAGCGGGGTCCAAGAGACCCAGTACTTC. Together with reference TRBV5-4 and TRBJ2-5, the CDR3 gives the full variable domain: ETGVTQSPTHLIKTRGQQVTLRCSSQSGHNTVSWYQQALGQGPQFIFQYYREEENGRGNFPPRFSGLQFPNYSSELNVNALELDDSALYLCASSSSGVQETQYFGPGTRLLVL.

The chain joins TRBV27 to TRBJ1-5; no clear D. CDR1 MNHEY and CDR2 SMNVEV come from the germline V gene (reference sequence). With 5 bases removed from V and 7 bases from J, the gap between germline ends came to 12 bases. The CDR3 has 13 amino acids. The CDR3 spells CASSIREGQPQHF. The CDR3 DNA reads TGTGCCAGCAGTATCCGGGAAGGGCAGCCCCAGCATTTT.

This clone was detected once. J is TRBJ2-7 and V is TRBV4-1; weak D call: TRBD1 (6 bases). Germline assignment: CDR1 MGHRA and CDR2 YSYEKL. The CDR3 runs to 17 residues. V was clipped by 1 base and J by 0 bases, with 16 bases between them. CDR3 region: CASSQGSGRGISYEQYF. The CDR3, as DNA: TGCGCCAGCAGCCAAGGCAGCGGCAGGGGAATCTCCTACGAGCAGTACTTC.

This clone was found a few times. The CDR3 sequence: CASSPPGQDATQYF. DNA for the CDR3: TGTGCCAGCTCACCACCGGGACAGGACGCGACCCAGTACTTC. The V gene is TRBV18, the J gene TRBJ2-5; TRBD1 matches at 8 bases. J was trimmed by 7 bases and V by 0 bases; bases with no gene match: 4. CDR1 is KGHSH and CDR2 is LQKENI in the germline V gene. This CDR3 is built from 14 residues.

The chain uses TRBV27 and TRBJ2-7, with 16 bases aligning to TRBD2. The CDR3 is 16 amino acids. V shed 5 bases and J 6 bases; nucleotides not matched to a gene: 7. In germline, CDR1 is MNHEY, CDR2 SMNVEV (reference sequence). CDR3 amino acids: CASSMGLAGGSAEQYF. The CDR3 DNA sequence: TGTGCCAGCAGTATGGGACTAGCGGGAGGGTCCGCCGAGCAGTACTTC.

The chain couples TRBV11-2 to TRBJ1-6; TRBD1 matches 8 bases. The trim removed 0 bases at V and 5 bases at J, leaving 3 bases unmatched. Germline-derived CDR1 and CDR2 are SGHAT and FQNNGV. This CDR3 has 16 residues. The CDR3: CASSLEGQGNNSPLHF. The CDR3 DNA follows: TGTGCCAGCAGCTTAGAAGGACAGGGCAATAATTCACCCCTCCACTTT.

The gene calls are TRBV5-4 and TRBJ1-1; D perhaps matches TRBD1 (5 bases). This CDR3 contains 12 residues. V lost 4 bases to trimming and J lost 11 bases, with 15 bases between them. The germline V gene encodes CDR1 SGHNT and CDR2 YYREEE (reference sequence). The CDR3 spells CASSAPDKRAFF. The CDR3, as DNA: TGTGCCAGCAGCGCCCCGGACAAAAGGGCTTTCTTT.

This CDR3 is CASSAPRDRGHWGNEQFF. The CDR3 nucleotides are TGTGCCAGCAGTGCACCCCGGGACAGGGGGCATTGGGGGAATGAGCAGTTCTTC. The V gene is TRBV25-1, the J gene TRBJ2-1; 12 bases fit TRBD1. CDR3 length: 18 residues. Germline V gene data show CDR1 as MGHDK and CDR2 as SYGVNS. With 4 bases clipped from V and 7 bases from J, the junction kept 14 bases outside the gene matches.

The CDR3 nucleotides are TGTGCCAGCTCACCCTCGGTCGGCAGGGAAGGTGAGCAGTTCTTC. This gives the protein CASSPSVGREGEQFF. V gene TRBV18 combines with J gene TRBJ2-1, with D tentatively TRBD1 (5 bases). The germline V gene encodes CDR1 KGHSH and CDR2 LQKENI. The CDR3 is 15 residues long. The ends were cut back, 3 bases at V and 9 bases at J, with 18 bases in the middle.

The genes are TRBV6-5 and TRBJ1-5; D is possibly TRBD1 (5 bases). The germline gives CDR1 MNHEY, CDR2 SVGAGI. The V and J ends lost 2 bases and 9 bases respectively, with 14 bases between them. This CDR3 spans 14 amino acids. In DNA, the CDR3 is TGTGCCAGCAGTTACGGCGGGACCCGGTGGCCCCAGCATTTT. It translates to CASSYGGTRWPQHF.

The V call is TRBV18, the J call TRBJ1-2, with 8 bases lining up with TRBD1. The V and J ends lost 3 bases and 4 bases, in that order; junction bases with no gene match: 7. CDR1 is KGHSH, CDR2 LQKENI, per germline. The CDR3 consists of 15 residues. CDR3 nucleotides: TGTGCCAGCTCACCTTCACAGGGGACAGGCTATGGCTACACCTTC. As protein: CASSPSQGTGYGYTF.

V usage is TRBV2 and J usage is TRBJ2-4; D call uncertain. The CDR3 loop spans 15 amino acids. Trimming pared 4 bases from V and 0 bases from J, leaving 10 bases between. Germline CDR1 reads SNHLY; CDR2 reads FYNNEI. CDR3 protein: CASSVLALAKNIQYF. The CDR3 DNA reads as TGTGCCAGCAGTGTATTGGCTCTAGCCAAAAACATTCAGTACTTC.

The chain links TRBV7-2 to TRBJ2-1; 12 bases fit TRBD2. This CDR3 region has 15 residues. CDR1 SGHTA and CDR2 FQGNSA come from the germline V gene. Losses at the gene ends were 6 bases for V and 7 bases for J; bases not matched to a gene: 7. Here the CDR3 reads CASRPGLAGWNEQFF. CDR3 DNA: TGTGCCAGCAGACCCGGACTAGCGGGGTGGAATGAGCAGTTCTTC.

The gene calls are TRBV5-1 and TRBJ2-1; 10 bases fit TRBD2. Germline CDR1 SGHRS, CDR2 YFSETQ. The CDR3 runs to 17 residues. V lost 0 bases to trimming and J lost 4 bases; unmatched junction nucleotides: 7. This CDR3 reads CASSLAVAGGIYNEQFF. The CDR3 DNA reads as TGCGCCAGCAGCTTGGCCGTAGCGGGGGGTATATACAATGAGCAGTTCTTC.

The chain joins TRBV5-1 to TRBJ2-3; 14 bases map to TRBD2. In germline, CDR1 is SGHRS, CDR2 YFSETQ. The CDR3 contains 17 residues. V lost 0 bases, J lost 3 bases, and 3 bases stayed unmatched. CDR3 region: CASSLGLAGGATDTQYF. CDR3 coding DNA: TGCGCCAGCAGCTTGGGACTAGCGGGAGGGGCGACAGATACGCAGTATTTT. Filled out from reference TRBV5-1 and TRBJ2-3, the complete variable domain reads KAGVTQTPRYLIKTRGQQVTLSCSPISGHRSVSWYQQTPGQGLQFLFEYFSETQRNKGNFPGRFSGRQFSNSRSEMNVSTLELGDSALYLCASSLGLAGGATDTQYFGPGTRLTVL.

The CDR3 here is CASSYRPAGGEAFF. The CDR3 DNA follows: TGTGCCAGCAGTTACCGCCCAGCGGGGGGCGAAGCTTTCTTT. This chain links TRBV6-5 with TRBJ1-1, with D perhaps TRBD1 (6 bases). CDR3 length: 14 amino acids. The V end lost 2 bases, the J end lost 8 bases, and 15 bases lay between the germline ends. The germline CDR1 and CDR2 sequences are MNHEY and SVGAGI.

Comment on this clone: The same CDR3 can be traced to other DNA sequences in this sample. The CDR3 region is CASSLGGQQETQYF. In DNA, the CDR3 is TGTGCCAGCAGCTTAGGCGGACAGCAAGAGACCCAGTACTTC. The chain recombines TRBV28 with TRBJ2-5; perhaps TRBD1 as D (6 bases). The CDR3 is made up of 14 amino acids. The germline V gene encodes CDR1 MDHEN and CDR2 SYDVKM. The V end was cut by 6 bases, the J end by 2 bases, with 13 bases between. The full variable domain, its missing parts supplied by reference TRBV28 and TRBJ2-5, is DVKVTQSSRYLVKRTGEKVFLECVQDMDHENMFWYRQDPGLGLRLIYFSYDVKMKEKGDIPEGYSVSREKKERFSLILESASTNQTSMYLCASSLGGQQETQYFGPGTRLLVL.

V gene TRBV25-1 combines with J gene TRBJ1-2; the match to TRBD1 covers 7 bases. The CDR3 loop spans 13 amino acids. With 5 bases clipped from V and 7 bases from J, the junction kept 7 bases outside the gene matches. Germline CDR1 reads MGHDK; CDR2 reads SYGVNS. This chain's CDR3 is CASSRTGPGGYTF. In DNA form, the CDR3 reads TGTGCCAGCAGTCGGACAGGACCGGGTGGCTACACCTTC.

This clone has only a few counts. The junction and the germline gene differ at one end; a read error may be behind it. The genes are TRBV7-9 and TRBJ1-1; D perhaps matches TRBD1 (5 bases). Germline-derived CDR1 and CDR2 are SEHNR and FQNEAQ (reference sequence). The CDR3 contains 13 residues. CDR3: CSSSPILQGEAFF. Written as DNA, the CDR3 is TGTTCCAGCAGCCCCATCTTGCAGGGCGAAGCTTTCTTT.

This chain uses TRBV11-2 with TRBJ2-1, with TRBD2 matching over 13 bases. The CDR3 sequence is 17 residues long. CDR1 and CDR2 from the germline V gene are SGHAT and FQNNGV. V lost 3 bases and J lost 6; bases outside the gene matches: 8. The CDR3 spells CASSFGTSGRASNEQFF. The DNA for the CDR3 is TGTGCCAGCAGCTTCGGCACTAGCGGGAGGGCCAGCAATGAGCAGTTCTTC.

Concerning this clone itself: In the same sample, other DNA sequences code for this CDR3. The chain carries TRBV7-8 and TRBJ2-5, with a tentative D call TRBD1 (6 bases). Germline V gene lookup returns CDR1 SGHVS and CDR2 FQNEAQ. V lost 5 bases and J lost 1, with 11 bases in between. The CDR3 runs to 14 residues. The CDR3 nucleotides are TGTGCCAGCAGCCTGACAGGTCTCCAAGAGACCCAGTACTTC. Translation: CASSLTGLQETQYF. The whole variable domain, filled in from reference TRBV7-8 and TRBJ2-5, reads GAGVSQSPRYKVAKRGQDVALRCDPISGHVSLFWYQQALGQGPEFLTYFQNEAQLDKSGLPSDRFFAERPEGSVSTLKIQRTQQEDSAVYLCASSLTGLQETQYFGPGTRLLVL.